A selection of T cell receptor beta chains follows, all from one sample in a study of CD8 T cells in ankylosing spondylitis. In TCRdb, the 5' RACE reads were re-called with MiXCR into one record per CDR3 protein. The sample lists a few hundred thousand distinct CDR3 sequences; 20% to 25% were seen once. Sequenced sample: blood, either unsorted or a sorted T cell fraction (not recorded which). Every receptor here comes from a female donor with ankylosing spondylitis or in good health (not recorded which). Both conserved end residues are part of each CDR3. The D gene is left open where the match is weak. Size is omitted from some rows. Given values are once, few, many or a class for expanded clones.

few | TRBD1 | TRBJ2-1 | TRBV7-6 | TGTGCCAGCAGCCACGGGCTGGACAGGGGGCTTGAGTTCTTC | CASSHGLDRGLEFF
many | - | TRBJ1-1 | TRBV29-1 | TGCAGCGTTGGGGCGACAGTCGGTCACACTGAAGCTTTCTTT | CSVGATVGHTEAFF
- | TRBD2 | TRBJ2-1 | TRBV9 | TGTGCCAGCGGGACCGGGACTAGCACCTACAATGAGCAGTTCTTC | CASGTGTSTYNEQFF
- | - | TRBJ1-2 | TRBV7-9 | TGTGCCAGCAGCCCAGCACAGGGATTGAGCACCTTC | CASSPAQGLSTF
few | - | TRBJ2-3 | TRBV24-1 | TGTGCCACTCAGGGCGTTGGAGATACGCAGTATTTT | CATQGVGDTQYF
few | TRBD1 | TRBJ2-1 | TRBV6-2/TRBV6-3 | TGTGCCAGCAGTTTACTGGGACAGGCCTACAATGAGCAGTTCTTC | CASSLLGQAYNEQFF
few | - | TRBJ1-2 | TRBV20-1 | TGCAGTGCTAGAGAGGGACTATATGGCTACACCTTC | CSAREGLYGYTF
- | - | TRBJ1-1 | TRBV2 | TGTGCCAGCCTCCTAACGGTCAACACTGAAGCTTTCTTT | CASLLTVNTEAFF
few | - | TRBJ1-5 | TRBV10-3 | TGTGCCATCAGTGAATCCGACAGCTATCAGCCCCAGCATTTT | CAISESDSYQPQHF
many | - | TRBJ2-3 | TRBV20-1 | TGCAGTGCTCCTGGAGCCGGGACTGGGTCCGATACGCAGTATTTT | CSAPGAGTGSDTQYF
many | - | TRBJ2-5 | TRBV30 | TGTGCCTGGAGCGGGAGAAAGACCCAGTACTTC | CAWSGRKTQYF
- | TRBD2 | TRBJ2-4 | TRBV6-2/TRBV6-3 | TGTGCCAGCAGTCAAGGACTAGCGGGAGGGCCCAGCATTCAGTACTTC | CASSQGLAGGPSIQYF
few | TRBD2 | TRBJ2-1 | TRBV5-1 | TGCGCCAGCAGCTACGGACTAGCGGGAAATGAGCAGTTCTTC | CASSYGLAGNEQFF
- | - | TRBJ1-1 | TRBV6-1 | TGTGCCAGCAGTACCAGCCTCCCGGTGAACACTGAAGCTTTCTTT | CASSTSLPVNTEAFF
- | - | TRBJ2-7 | TRBV18 | TGTGCCAGCTCTCCCGGGACCCAGAAGTACGAGCAGTACTTC | CASSPGTQKYEQYF
many | - | TRBJ2-3 | TRBV20-1 | TGCAGCTCGAGCTGGGGATCAGATACGCAGTATTTT | CSSSWGSDTQYF
- | - | TRBJ2-2 | TRBV15 | TGTGCCACCAGCGGTAGGGGAGTCACCGGGGAGCTGTTTTTT | CATSGRGVTGELFF